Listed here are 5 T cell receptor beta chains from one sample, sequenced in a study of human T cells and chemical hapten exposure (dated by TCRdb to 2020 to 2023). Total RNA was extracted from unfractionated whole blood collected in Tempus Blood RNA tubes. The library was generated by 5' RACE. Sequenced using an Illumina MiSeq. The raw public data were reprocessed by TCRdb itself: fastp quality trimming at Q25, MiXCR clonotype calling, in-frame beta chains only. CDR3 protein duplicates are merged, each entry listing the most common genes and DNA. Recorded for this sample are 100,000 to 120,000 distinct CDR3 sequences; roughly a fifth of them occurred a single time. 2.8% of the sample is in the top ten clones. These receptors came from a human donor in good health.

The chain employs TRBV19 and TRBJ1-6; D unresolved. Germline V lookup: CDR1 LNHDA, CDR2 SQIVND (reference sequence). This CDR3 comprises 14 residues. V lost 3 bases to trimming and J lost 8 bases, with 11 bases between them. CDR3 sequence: CASSMGSPHSPLHF. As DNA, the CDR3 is TGTGCCAGTAGTATGGGCTCTCCCCATTCACCCCTCCACTTT.

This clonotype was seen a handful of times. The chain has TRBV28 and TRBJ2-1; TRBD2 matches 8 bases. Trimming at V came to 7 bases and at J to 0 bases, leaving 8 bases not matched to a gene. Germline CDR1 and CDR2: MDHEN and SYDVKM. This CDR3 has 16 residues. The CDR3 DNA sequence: TGTGCCAGCACCATCAGAGCGGGAGTCTCCTACAATGAGCAGTTCTTC. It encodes CASTIRAGVSYNEQFF.

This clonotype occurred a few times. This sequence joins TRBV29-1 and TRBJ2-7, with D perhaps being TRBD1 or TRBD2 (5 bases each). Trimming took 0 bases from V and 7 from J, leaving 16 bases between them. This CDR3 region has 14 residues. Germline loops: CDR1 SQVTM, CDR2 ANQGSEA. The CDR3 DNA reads TGCAGCGTTGAAGATGGGACGGCCCTGAGAGAGCAGTACTTC. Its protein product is CSVEDGTALREQYF.

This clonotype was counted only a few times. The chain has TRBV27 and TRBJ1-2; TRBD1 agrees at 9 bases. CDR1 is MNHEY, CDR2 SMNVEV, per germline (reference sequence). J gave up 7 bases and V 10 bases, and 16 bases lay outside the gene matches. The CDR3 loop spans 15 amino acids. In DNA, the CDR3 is TGTGCCACTTACGCTCCGGGACAGGGAATGAGTGGCTACACCTTC. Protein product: CATYAPGQGMSGYTF.

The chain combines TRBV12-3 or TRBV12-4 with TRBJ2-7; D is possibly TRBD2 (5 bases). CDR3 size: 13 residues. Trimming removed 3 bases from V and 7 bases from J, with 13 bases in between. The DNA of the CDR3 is TGTGCCAGCAGTTTTATGGGAGAAGGGGAGCAGTACTTC. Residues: CASSFMGEGEQYF.